This T cell receptor (beta chain) appears in the sequencing data of a study of blood T cell repertoires in COVID-19 (dated by TCRdb to the early 2020s). About the investigation overall: Samples from collaborators originated in the United States, Italy and Spain and spanned both the acute and convalescent phases of COVID-19. Where available, HLA class I and class II types were obtained from metadata supplied by the sample provider rather than from assay-based typing. The samples were drawn from the first 160 participants of the ongoing ImmuneRACE study and from under 1,500 subjects provided by 6 global collaborators. Deeply sampled blood TCRbeta repertoires from subjects exposed to, actively infected with, or recovered from COVID-19 were included in the dataset. The repertoires were made available in a free public database intended to serve as a resource for research on the immune response to SARS-CoV-2. The material from the prospective study consisted of cDNA or gDNA derived from T cells, B-cell-depleted T cells, or PBMCs. A de-identified subject ID, COVID-19 status, age in years and sex were almost always included in the sample metadata. Study-wide findings and limitations: The amount of clinical and demographic metadata varied by source and participant and was provided uncurated.

The immunoSEQ Assay, a bias-controlled multiplex PCR, was used to amplify TCRbeta CDR3 regions from genomic DNA. The original pipeline was this. Nucleated cell counts per sample were estimated from amplification of reference gene primers within the assay. Sequence reads were collapsed and filtered to measure the absolute abundance of every unique TCRbeta CDR3 rearrangement. For each sample, productive Simpson clonality was calculated as the square root of Simpson's diversity index over productive rearrangements. TCRdb carries this immuneACCESS record with in-frame sequences only. Its versions omit some clonotypes, under half of them owing to an unresolved V gene in the studies checked, with the rest unexplained. For V, J and clone size, that table is used; D and trimming come from the DNA. Within this sample are around 80,000 clones, with over 75% of them counted one time only. The biggest ten clones account for roughly 0.73% of the sample.

A distance of 18 bases separates the germline ends of V and J, which lose 10 bases and 5 bases respectively. The germline V gene yields MDHEN for CDR1 and SYDVKM for CDR2. From the cysteine up to the phenylalanine, the CDR3 has a length of 13 residues. The retained sequence is limited to the CDR3, 39 bases, with the frame set at the first base. As concerns this clone: Its antigen target is currently unknown. Base qualities are missing; no much larger clone stands one base away.

The collaborating institutions used their own protocols to collect whole blood in K2EDTA tubes. For TCRbeta analysis, collaborators shipped samples in one of three forms: frozen whole blood, isolated PBMCs, or DNA extracted from either of those sample types. Recombination joined TRBV28 with TRBJ2-7, with a tentative D gene TRBD2 over 5 matching bases. Sequencing input: peripheral blood. This clonotype originated in a woman at least 80 years old with acute or convalescent COVID-19. The CDR3 is CATIARTVNEQYF. The DNA reads TGTGCCACCATAGCACGGACTGTAAACGAGCAGTACTTC. Outside the CDR3, residues come from the reference TRBV28 and TRBJ2-7 proteins, so the full variable domain is: DVKVTQSSRYLVKRTGEKVFLECVQDMDHENMFWYRQDPGLGLRLIYFSYDVKMKEKGDIPEGYSVSREKKERFSLILESASTNQTSMYLCATIARTVNEQYFGPGTRLTVT.